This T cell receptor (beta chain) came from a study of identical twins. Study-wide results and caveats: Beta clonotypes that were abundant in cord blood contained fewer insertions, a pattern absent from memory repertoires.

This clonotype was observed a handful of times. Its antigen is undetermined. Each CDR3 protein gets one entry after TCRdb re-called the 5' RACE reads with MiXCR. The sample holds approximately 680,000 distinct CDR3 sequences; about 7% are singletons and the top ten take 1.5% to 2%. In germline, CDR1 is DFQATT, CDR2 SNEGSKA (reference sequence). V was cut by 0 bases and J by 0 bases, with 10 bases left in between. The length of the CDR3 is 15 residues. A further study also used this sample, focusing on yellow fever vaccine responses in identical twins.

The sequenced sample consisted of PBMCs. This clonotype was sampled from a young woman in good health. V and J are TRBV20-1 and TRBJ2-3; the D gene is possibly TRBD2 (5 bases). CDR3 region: CSARDGSVSTDTQYF. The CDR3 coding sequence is TGCAGTGCTAGAGATGGTAGCGTTAGCACAGATACGCAGTATTTT.